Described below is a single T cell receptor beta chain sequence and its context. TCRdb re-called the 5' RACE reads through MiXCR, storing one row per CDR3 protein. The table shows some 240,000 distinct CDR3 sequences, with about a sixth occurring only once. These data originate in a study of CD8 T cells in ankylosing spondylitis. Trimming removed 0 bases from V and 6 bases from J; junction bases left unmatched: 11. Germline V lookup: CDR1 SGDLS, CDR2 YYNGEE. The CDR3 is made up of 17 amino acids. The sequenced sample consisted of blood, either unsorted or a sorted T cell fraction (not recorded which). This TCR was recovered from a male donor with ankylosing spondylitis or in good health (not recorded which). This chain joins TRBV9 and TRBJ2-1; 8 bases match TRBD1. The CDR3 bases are TGTGCCAGCAGCGTAGTTGCGGGACAGGCTTATCCCAATGAGCAGTTCTTC. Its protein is CASSVVAGQAYPNEQFF. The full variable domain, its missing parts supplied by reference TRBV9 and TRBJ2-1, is DSGVTQTPKHLITATGQRVTLRCSPRSGDLSVYWYQQSLDQGLQFLIQYYNGEERAKGNILERFSAQQFPDLHSELNLSSLELGDSALYFCASSVVAGQAYPNEQFFGPGTRLTVL.